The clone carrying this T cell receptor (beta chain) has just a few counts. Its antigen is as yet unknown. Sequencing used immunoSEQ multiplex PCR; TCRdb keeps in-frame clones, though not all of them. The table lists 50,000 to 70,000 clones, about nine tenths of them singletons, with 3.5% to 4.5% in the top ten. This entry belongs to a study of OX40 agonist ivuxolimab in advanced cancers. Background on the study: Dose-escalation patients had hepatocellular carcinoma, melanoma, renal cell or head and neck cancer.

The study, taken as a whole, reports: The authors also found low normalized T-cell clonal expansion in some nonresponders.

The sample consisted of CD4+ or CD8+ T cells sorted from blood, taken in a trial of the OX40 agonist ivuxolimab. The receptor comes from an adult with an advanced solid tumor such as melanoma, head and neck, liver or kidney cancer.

The CDR3 DNA sequence: TGTGCCAGCAGCTTAGCGCCTCAGGGGAACACTGAAGCTTTCTTT. This codes for CASSLAPQGNTEAFF. V usage is TRBV7-6 and J usage is TRBJ1-1, with TRBD1 as a possible D gene (5 bases). Germline V CDR1 and CDR2: SGHVS, FNYEAQ. The CDR3 consists of 15 residues. Trimming left V 0 bases short and J 1 base short, with 9 bases between.